The 28 T cell receptor beta chains below were found in one sample sequenced in a study of post-analysis software for immune sequencing data. For these TCRs, the target antigens are not known. Study results and caveats: Roughly five TRBV segments, including TRBV5-6, TRBV5-1 and TRBV20-1, were more frequent in patients than controls.

TCR beta cDNA libraries included unique molecular identifiers. TCRdb fed the PCR reads into MiXCR, producing one record per CDR3 protein. The table records about 620,000 distinct CDR3 sequences, 40% to 50% of them present only once. The sequenced material came from blood. The receptor set was obtained from a girl aged 10 to 17 with multiple sclerosis.

The V call is TRBV24-1, the J call TRBJ2-1, with 13 bases aligning to TRBD2. The CDR3 totals 18 residues. Losses at the gene ends were 3 bases for V and 8 bases for J; bases not matched to a gene: 12. Germline CDR1 and CDR2: KGHDR and SFDVKD. The CDR3 protein is CATSDAGRTSGGLDEQFF. The CDR3, as DNA: TGTGCCACCAGTGATGCCGGACGGACTAGCGGGGGTCTCGATGAGCAGTTCTTC.

The chain is built from TRBV6-2 or TRBV6-3 and TRBJ2-7; the D gene is possibly TRBD1 (6 bases). This CDR3 contains 15 residues. CDR1 is MNHEY and CDR2 is SVGEGT in the germline V gene. Trimming removed 2 bases from V and 3 bases from J, with 14 bases in between. The CDR3 DNA sequence: TGTGCCAGCAGTTACCCGGCGGCAGGGGTCTACGAGCAGTACTTC. Protein product: CASSYPAAGVYEQYF.

This clonotype was seen only a few times. The CDR3 protein is CASSGRLAGGPYNEQFF. In DNA, the CDR3 is TGCGCCAGCAGCGGTCGACTAGCGGGAGGACCTTACAATGAGCAGTTCTTC. V gene TRBV5-1 combines with J gene TRBJ2-1; 13 bases fit TRBD2. With 4 bases clipped from V and 4 bases from J, the junction kept 8 bases outside the gene matches. The CDR3 has 17 amino acids. CDR1 and CDR2 (germline): SGHRS, YFSETQ.

The chain combines TRBV29-1 with TRBJ1-4, with D hard to call. CDR1 is SQVTM, CDR2 ANQGSEA, per germline. CDR3 length: 15 residues. Trimming pared 5 bases from V and 0 bases from J, leaving 13 bases between. The CDR3 here is CSVSIHGSTNEKLFF. CDR3 sequence (DNA): TGCAGCGTTTCTATTCATGGGTCAACTAATGAAAAACTGTTTTTT.

The rearrangement joins TRBV9 to TRBJ2-3; D is possibly TRBD2 (6 bases). Germline CDR1 reads SGDLS; CDR2 reads YYNGEE. CDR3 size: 14 residues. V was clipped by 0 bases and J by 4 bases, with 9 bases between them. CDR3 sequence reads: CASSVGRGSDTQYF. The CDR3 region has the DNA TGTGCCAGCAGCGTAGGGAGGGGCTCAGATACGCAGTATTTT.

The rearrangement joins TRBV10-3 to TRBJ2-5, with 9 positions matching TRBD2. Trimming took 11 bases from V and 11 from J; bases not matched to a gene: 15. Looked up from germline, CDR1 is ENHRY and CDR2 is SYGVKD. This CDR3 is built from 13 residues. The CDR3 nucleotides are TGTGCCGCGGGGCGGGAGGGCCGGAATGAGCAGTACTTC. It specifies CAAGREGRNEQYF.

V is TRBV6-4 and J is TRBJ2-1; D is ambiguous. This CDR3 is built from 15 residues. The germline V gene has CDR1 MRHNA and CDR2 SNTAGT. The ends were cut back, 0 bases at V and 4 bases at J, with 10 bases in the middle. Written as DNA, the CDR3 is TGTGCCAGCAGTGACTCCACCCAGGAATACAATGAGCAGTTCTTC. It yields the protein CASSDSTQEYNEQFF.

This clonotype was found a few times. This chain uses TRBV9 with TRBJ2-1, with D maybe TRBD2 (7 bases). Trimming took off 2 bases at V and 5 bases at J, with 14 bases between the two ends. Germline CDR1 reads SGDLS; CDR2 reads YYNGEE. The CDR3 spans 15 residues. For the CDR3, the DNA is TGTGCCAGCAGCGTTCAAGCGGGACAAAACAATGAGCAGTTCTTC. This encodes CASSVQAGQNNEQFF.

The table lists this clonotype with a few counts. The rearrangement links TRBV7-8 to TRBJ1-2; tentative D call: TRBD1 (5 bases). Germline CDR1 is SGHVS and CDR2 is FQNEAQ. CDR3 size: 13 residues. The V and J ends lost 8 bases and 4 bases respectively, with 14 bases between them. The CDR3 reads CASRIGGSYGYTF. CDR3 sequence (DNA): TGTGCCAGCCGGATTGGGGGGAGCTATGGCTACACCTTC.

The chain uses TRBV12-3 or TRBV12-4 and TRBJ2-1, with a weak D call TRBD2 (6 bases). V dropped 7 bases and J dropped 6 bases, with 10 bases sitting between them. The CDR3 totals 12 residues. The CDR3 region has the DNA TGTGCCAGCAAGTACGGGGGCAATGAGCAGTTCTTC. It is translated as CASKYGGNEQFF.

The V and J genes are TRBV20-1 and TRBJ2-1, with 8 bases aligning to TRBD1. Germline V lookup: CDR1 DFQATT, CDR2 SNEGSKA (reference sequence). Losses at the gene ends were 5 bases for V and 3 bases for J; bases not matched to a gene: 9. The CDR3 extends over 15 amino acids. The CDR3: CSAEASDRGYNEQFF. DNA for the CDR3: TGCAGTGCTGAGGCGAGTGACAGGGGCTACAATGAGCAGTTCTTC.

The table lists this clonotype with a few counts. This rearrangement joins TRBV9 to TRBJ2-7; TRBD1 aligns across 7 bases. Per germline, CDR1 SGDLS and CDR2 YYNGEE. Trimming removed 0 bases from V and 3 bases from J; junction bases left unmatched: 6. This CDR3 has 15 amino acids. The chain's CDR3 is CASSVAATGFYEQYF. CDR3 nucleotide sequence: TGTGCCAGCAGCGTAGCAGCGACAGGGTTCTACGAGCAGTACTTC.

This chain uses TRBV12-3 or TRBV12-4 with TRBJ1-2; 8 bases agree with TRBD1. V trimming: 10 bases; J trimming: 4 bases; junction bases outside the gene matches: 5. The CDR3 is made up of 12 amino acids. The CDR3 DNA sequence: TGTGCCACAGGGGGCGCGGGCTATGGCTACACCTTC. Encoded protein: CATGGAGYGYTF.

This clonotype was observed many times. The rearrangement links TRBV7-2 to TRBJ2-5; 14 bases are shared with TRBD2. The CDR3 runs to 18 residues. V was pared by 1 base and J by 4 bases, with 8 bases of the junction left unmatched. Germline-derived CDR1 and CDR2 are SGHTA and FQGNSA. In DNA form, the CDR3 reads TGTGCCAGCAGCTTAGGCAGACTAGCGGGGGGGCTTCGAGAGACCCAGTACTTC. Encoded protein: CASSLGRLAGGLRETQYF. Drawing the rest from reference TRBV7-2 and TRBJ2-5, the complete variable domain is GAGVSQSPSNKVTEKGKDVELRCDPISGHTALYWYRQSLGQGLEFLIYFQGNSAPDKSGLPSDRFSAERTGGSVSTLTIQRTQQEDSAVYLCASSLGRLAGGLRETQYFGPGTRLLVL.

CDR3 coding DNA: TGTGCCAGCAGTTTACCCAGCGGGAGGGCCTTGAGGACCTACAATGAGCAGTTCTTC. Its protein product is CASSLPSGRALRTYNEQFF. The chain couples TRBV12-3 or TRBV12-4 to TRBJ2-1; TRBD2 matches at 10 bases. The CDR3 has 19 amino acids. Trimming removed 2 bases from V and 2 bases from J; junction bases left unmatched: 12.

The chain recombines TRBV7-2 with TRBJ1-2; D uncertain. Germline values: CDR1 SGHTA, CDR2 FQGNSA. The V end was cut by 5 bases, the J end by 8 bases, with 18 bases between. This CDR3 has 14 amino acids. The CDR3 region has the DNA TGTGCCAGCAGCCCACCGGTTGGCGGACGCGGCTACACCTTC. It translates to CASSPPVGGRGYTF.

A few counts support this clonotype. V gene TRBV6-5 combines with J gene TRBJ1-5; D remains ambiguous. The CDR3 totals 15 residues. Between the trimmed V and J ends, which lost 7 bases and 0 bases, there was a span of 13 bases. CDR1 is MNHEY and CDR2 is SVGAGI in the germline V gene. CDR3 sequence (DNA): TGTGCCAGCACCCGGTCCTTACATAGCAATCAGCCCCAGCATTTT. Protein: CASTRSLHSNQPQHF.

The gene calls are TRBV4-1 and TRBJ1-2, with D maybe TRBD1 (6 bases). The CDR3 has 17 amino acids. The germline V gene encodes CDR1 MGHRA and CDR2 YSYEKL. Trimming removed 1 base at V and 1 base at J, with 16 bases between. Here the CDR3 DNA reads TGCGCCAGCAGCCAAGTTGAGGGGGGGCAGGATAACTATGGCTACACCTTC. Translating it yields CASSQVEGGQDNYGYTF.

This clonotype turned up a few times. This sequence joins TRBV2 and TRBJ2-6; D ambiguous. V lost 6 bases and J 0 bases, leaving 9 bases between the germline ends. Per germline, CDR1 SNHLY and CDR2 FYNNEI. This CDR3 is 15 amino acids long. The CDR3 loop reads CASRVPVSGANVLTF. The CDR3 DNA reads TGTGCCAGCAGAGTACCGGTCTCTGGGGCCAACGTCCTGACTTTC.

This clonotype was seen a handful of times. CDR3: CASSYSTNSRGFSNQPQHF. Written as DNA, the CDR3 is TGTGCCAGCAGTTACTCGACAAATTCCAGGGGCTTCAGCAATCAGCCCCAGCATTTT. The rearrangement joins TRBV6-2 or TRBV6-3 to TRBJ1-5, with a tentative D call TRBD1 (6 bases). The germline CDR1 and CDR2 sequences are MNHEY and SVGEGT. V was cut by 0 bases and J by 1 base, with 19 bases left in between. The CDR3 extends over 19 amino acids.

The CDR3 sequence is CASSVGQESSYEQYF. CDR3 sequence (DNA): TGTGCCAGCAGTGTCGGACAGGAGAGCTCCTACGAGCAGTACTTC. The chain has TRBV12-3 or TRBV12-4 and TRBJ2-7; 7 nucleotides match TRBD1. V lost 5 bases and J lost 0; bases outside the gene matches: 7. The CDR3 contains 15 residues.

The chain uses TRBV20-1 and TRBJ2-3; a weak D match, TRBD2 (6 bases). There are 15 residues in the CDR3. Looked up from germline, CDR1 is DFQATT and CDR2 is SNEGSKA (reference sequence). V was trimmed by 6 bases and J by 5 bases, leaving 21 bases between them. CDR3 nucleotides: TGCAGTGCCCCAGATACAGCGGGCCGGAGAGATACGCAGTATTTT. Its translation is CSAPDTAGRRDTQYF.

The chain recombines TRBV19 with TRBJ2-5; D possibly corresponds to TRBD1 (5 bases). V shed 5 bases and J shed 5 bases, with 15 bases lying between them. CDR3 size: 14 residues. Germline loops: CDR1 LNHDA, CDR2 SQIVND (reference sequence). The CDR3 bases are TGTGCCAGTAGTCAACCAGGGTTTGGGGAGACCCAGTACTTC. Protein product: CASSQPGFGETQYF.

This clonotype showed up just a few times. The CDR3 sequence: CSVESLEGTTGSGYTF. CDR3 bases: TGCAGCGTTGAGAGCTTAGAAGGAACTACAGGATCTGGCTACACCTTC. This chain uses TRBV29-1 with TRBJ1-2; TRBD1 might be the D (5 bases). The CDR3 runs to 16 residues. V shed 3 bases and J shed 7 bases, with 24 bases lying between them. Per the germline V gene, CDR1 is SQVTM and CDR2 is ANQGSEA.

This sequence joins TRBV7-9 and TRBJ2-4; D perhaps matches TRBD2 (6 bases). CDR1 is SEHNR, CDR2 FQNEAQ, per germline (reference sequence). V was trimmed by 1 base and J by 0 bases, leaving 10 bases between them. This CDR3 has 16 residues. CDR3 amino acids: CASSLVGLRAKNIQYF. The CDR3 DNA reads TGTGCCAGCAGCTTAGTGGGACTGCGAGCCAAAAACATTCAGTACTTC.

The rearrangement links TRBV11-3 to TRBJ2-3, with no clear D. V was trimmed by 5 bases and J by 4 bases, leaving 7 bases between them. The CDR3 is 12 amino acids. Looked up from germline, CDR1 is SGHNT and CDR2 is YENEEA. CDR3 residues: CASSLHPDTQYF. In nucleotides, the CDR3 is TGTGCCAGCAGCCTCCACCCAGATACGCAGTATTTT. Full variable domain (rest looked up from reference TRBV11-3 and TRBJ2-3): EAGVVQSPRYKIIEKKQPVAFWCNPISGHNTLYWYLQNLGQGPELLIRYENEEAVDDSQLPKDRFSAERLKGVDSTLKIQPAELGDSAVYLCASSLHPDTQYFGPGTRLTVL.

As for this clonotype: It is likely a read error, because the conserved phenylalanine at the end of the CDR3 is missing. No DNA is shown, since the ends of the CDR3 on it are uncertain; the CDR3 is the one TCRdb lists. The rearrangement joins TRBV29-1 to TRBJ2-1. Germline CDR1 and CDR2: SQVTM and ANQGSEA. Termini included, the CDR3 measures 14 amino acids. The CDR3 region is CSVVDPSIGYTFGS.

The rearrangement uses TRBV5-6 and TRBJ1-5, with D hard to call. This CDR3 contains 14 residues. The V gene lost 4 bases and the J gene lost 4 bases, with 12 bases spanning the gap. CDR1 and CDR2 (germline): SGHDT, YYEEEE. CDR3 protein: CASSQFLGNQPQHF. As DNA, the CDR3 is TGTGCCAGCAGCCAATTTCTTGGGAATCAGCCCCAGCATTTT.